The clone carrying this TCR beta chain came up a few times. The CDR3 contains 16 residues. Germline assignment: CDR1 SGHTA and CDR2 FQGNSA. After removal of 2 bases from V and 9 bases from J, the junction contained 10 bases not matched to a gene. PCR used 60 Vbeta primers and 13 Jbeta primers. This table comes from immunoSEQ multiplex PCR, and its TCRdb copy is limited to in-frame clones, with some not included. The sample holds roughly 130,000 clones, about 8.5% seen once. This entry comes from a study of cytomegalovirus exposure and HLA in healthy donors. The sequence was collected from a man in his forties in good health and CMV-seronegative. The chain uses TRBV7-2 and TRBJ1-6, with 7 bases that match TRBD1. The specimen sequenced was PBMCs. The CDR3 reads CASSLYGGQFSSPLHF. CDR3 nucleotides: TGTGCCAGCAGCTTATATGGGGGACAGTTTAGTTCACCCCTCCACTTT.